Listed below are T cell receptor beta chains from one sample, sequenced in a study of blood T cell repertoires in COVID-19. Profiled with immunoSEQ multiplex PCR; TCRdb holds only in-frame clones, not every one. The sample consists of about 100,000 clones, about 90% of them appearing once. The sequencing sample was made of peripheral blood. Receptors were obtained from a human donor with active COVID-19. The donor label of this sample is uncertain. Both conserved end residues are part of each CDR3. The D gene is left open where the match is weak. Rows give clone size only sometimes, using once, few, many, or a class for an expanded clone.

CDR3: CASTDGAGGPGNEQFF
DNA: TGCGCCAGCACCGACGGAGCGGGGGGGCCGGGTAATGAGCAGTTCTTC
D: TRBD2
size: NA
V: TRBV5-1
J: TRBJ2-1
length: 16

CDR3: CASSPGGASSYEQYF
DNA: TGTGCCAGCAGCCCGGGTGGGGCAAGCTCCTACGAGCAGTACTTC
D: NA
size: NA
V: TRBV9
J: TRBJ2-7
length: 15

CDR3: CASSQATAPGHSNQPQHF
DNA: TGTGCCAGCAGCCAAGCTACTGCGCCGGGACATAGCAATCAGCCCCAGCATTTT
D: NA
size: NA
V: TRBV3-1/TRBV3-2
J: TRBJ1-5
length: 18

CDR3: CSVWNSEAFF
DNA: TGCAGCGTATGGAACAGTGAAGCTTTCTTT
D: NA
size: few
V: TRBV29-1
J: TRBJ1-1
length: 10

CDR3: CASSDTGVGSYEQYF
DNA: TGTGCCAGCAGCGATACAGGGGTGGGATCCTACGAGCAGTACTTC
D: TRBD1
size: NA
V: TRBV2
J: TRBJ2-7
length: 15

CDR3: CASSPRDSSYEQYF
DNA: TGTGCCAGCAGCCCACGGGACAGCTCCTACGAGCAGTACTTC
D: TRBD1
size: once
V: TRBV13
J: TRBJ2-7
length: 14

CDR3: CASSLGQAYSYEQYF
DNA: TGTGCCAGCAGCCTCGGACAGGCGTACTCCTACGAGCAGTACTTC
D: TRBD1
size: NA
V: TRBV5-6
J: TRBJ2-7
length: 15

CDR3: CASNVGGWQPQHF
DNA: TGTGCCAGCAATGTGGGGGGATGGCAGCCCCAGCATTTT
D: NA
size: NA
V: TRBV6-5
J: TRBJ1-5
length: 13

CDR3: CASSLLQGAFGEQYF
DNA: TGTGCCAGCAGCTTATTACAGGGGGCCTTCGGCGAGCAGTACTTC
D: TRBD1
size: NA
V: TRBV7-2
J: TRBJ2-7
length: 15

CDR3: CASSSRDRGENQPQHF
DNA: TGTGCCAGCAGCTCCCGGGACAGGGGGGAAAATCAGCCCCAGCATTTT
D: TRBD1
size: NA
V: TRBV7-2
J: TRBJ1-5
length: 16